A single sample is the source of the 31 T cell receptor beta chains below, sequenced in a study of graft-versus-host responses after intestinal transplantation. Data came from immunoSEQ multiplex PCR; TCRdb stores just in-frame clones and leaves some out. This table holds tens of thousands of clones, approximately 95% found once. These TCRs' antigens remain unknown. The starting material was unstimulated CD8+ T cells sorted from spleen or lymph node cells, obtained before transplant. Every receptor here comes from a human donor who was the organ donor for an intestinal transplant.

The chain's CDR3 is CATSWIRTLNTEAFF. The CDR3, as DNA: TGTGCCACCAGCTGGATCAGGACGTTGAACACTGAAGCTTTCTTT. V gene TRBV15 combines with J gene TRBJ1-1; D remains ambiguous. The length of the CDR3 is 15 residues. With 5 bases removed from V and 0 bases from J, the gap between germline ends came to 13 bases. Germline V gene lookup returns CDR1 LNHNV and CDR2 YYDKDF (reference sequence).

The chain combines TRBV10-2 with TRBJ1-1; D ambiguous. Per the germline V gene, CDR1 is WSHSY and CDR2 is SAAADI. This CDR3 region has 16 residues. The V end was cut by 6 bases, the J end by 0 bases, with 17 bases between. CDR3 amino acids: CASRVGVLSMNTEAFF. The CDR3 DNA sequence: TGCGCCAGCAGGGTAGGCGTCCTCTCAATGAACACTGAAGCTTTCTTT.

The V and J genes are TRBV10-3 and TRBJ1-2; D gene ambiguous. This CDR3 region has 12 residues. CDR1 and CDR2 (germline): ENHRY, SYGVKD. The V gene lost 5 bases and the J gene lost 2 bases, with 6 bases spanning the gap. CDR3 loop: CAISQANYGYTF. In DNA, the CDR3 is TGTGCCATCAGTCAAGCAAACTATGGCTACACCTTC.

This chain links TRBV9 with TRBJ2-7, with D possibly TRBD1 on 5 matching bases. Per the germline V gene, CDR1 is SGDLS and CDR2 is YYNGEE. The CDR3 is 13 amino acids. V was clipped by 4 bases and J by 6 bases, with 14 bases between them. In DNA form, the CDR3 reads TGTGCCAGCAGCCCAGGGTCCTCCGGCGAGCAGTACTTC. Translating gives CASSPGSSGEQYF.

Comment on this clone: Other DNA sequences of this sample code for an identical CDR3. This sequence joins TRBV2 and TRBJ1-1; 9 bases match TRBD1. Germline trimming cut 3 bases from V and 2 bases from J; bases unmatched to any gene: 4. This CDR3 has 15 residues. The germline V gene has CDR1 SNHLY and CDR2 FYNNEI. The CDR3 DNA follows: TGTGCCAGCAGTGAGGCGGGACAGGGCAACACTGAAGCTTTCTTT. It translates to CASSEAGQGNTEAFF. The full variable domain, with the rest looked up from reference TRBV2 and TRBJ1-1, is EPEVTQTPSHQVTQMGQEVILRCVPISNHLYFYWYRQILGQKVEFLVSFYNNEISEKSEIFDDQFSVERPDGSNFTLKIRSTKLEDSAMYFCASSEAGQGNTEAFFGQGTRLTVV.

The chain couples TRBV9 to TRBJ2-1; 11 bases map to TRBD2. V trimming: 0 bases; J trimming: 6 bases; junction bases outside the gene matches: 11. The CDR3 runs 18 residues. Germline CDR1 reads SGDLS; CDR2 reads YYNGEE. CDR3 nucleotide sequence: TGTGCCAGCAGCGTAGAAGGTAGCGGGGGGGCGTATCGCAATGAGCAGTTCTTC. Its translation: CASSVEGSGGAYRNEQFF.

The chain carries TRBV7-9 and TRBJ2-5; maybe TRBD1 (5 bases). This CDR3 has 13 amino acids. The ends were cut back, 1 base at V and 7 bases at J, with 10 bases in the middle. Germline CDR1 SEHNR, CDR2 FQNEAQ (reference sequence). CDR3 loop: CASSLVSQGTQYF. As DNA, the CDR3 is TGTGCCAGCAGCTTAGTTAGTCAGGGGACCCAGTACTTC.

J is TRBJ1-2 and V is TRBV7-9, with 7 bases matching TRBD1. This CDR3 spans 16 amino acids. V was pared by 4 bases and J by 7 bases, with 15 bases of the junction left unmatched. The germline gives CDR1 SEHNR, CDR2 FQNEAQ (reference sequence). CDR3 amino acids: CASSSAYRGRDGGYTF. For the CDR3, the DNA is TGTGCCAGCAGCTCGGCCTACAGGGGTCGAGACGGTGGCTACACCTTC. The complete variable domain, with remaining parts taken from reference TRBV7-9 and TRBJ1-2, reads DTGVSQNPRHKITKRGQNVTFRCDPISEHNRLYWYRQTLGQGPEFLTYFQNEAQLEKSRLLSDRFSAERPKGSFSTLEIQRTEQGDSAMYLCASSSAYRGRDGGYTFGSGTRLTVV.

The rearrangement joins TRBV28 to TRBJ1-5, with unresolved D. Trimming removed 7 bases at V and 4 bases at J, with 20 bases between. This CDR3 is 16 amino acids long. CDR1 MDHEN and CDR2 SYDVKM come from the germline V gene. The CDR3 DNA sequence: TGTGCCAGCACCGACGAGGGCGGGCGACTAAATCAGCCCCAGCATTTT. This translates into CASTDEGGRLNQPQHF.

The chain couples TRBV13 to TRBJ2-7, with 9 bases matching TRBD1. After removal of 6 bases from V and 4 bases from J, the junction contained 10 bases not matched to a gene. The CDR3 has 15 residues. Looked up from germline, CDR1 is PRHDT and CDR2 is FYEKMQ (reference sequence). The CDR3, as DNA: TGTGCCAGCAGTATTACCGGGACAGGGTTTTACGAGCAGTACTTC. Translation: CASSITGTGFYEQYF.

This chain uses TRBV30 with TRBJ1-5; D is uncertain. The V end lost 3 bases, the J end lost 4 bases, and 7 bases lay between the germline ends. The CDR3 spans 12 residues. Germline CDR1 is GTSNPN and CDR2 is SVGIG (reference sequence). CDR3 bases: TGTGCCTGGAGCGGACTGAATCAGCCCCAGCATTTT. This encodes CAWSGLNQPQHF.

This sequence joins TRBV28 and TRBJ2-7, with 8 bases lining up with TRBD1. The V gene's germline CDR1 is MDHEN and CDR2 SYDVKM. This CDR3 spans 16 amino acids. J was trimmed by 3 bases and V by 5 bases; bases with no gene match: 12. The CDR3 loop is CASSLTPGGTGYEQYF. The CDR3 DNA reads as TGTGCCAGCAGTCTGACACCAGGGGGCACCGGCTACGAGCAGTACTTC.

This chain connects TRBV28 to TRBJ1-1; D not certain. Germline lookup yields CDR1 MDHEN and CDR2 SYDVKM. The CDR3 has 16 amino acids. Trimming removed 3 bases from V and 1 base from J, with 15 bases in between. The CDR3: CASSFSYPGRNTEAFF. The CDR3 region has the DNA TGTGCCAGCAGTTTTAGTTACCCAGGAAGGAACACTGAAGCTTTCTTT.

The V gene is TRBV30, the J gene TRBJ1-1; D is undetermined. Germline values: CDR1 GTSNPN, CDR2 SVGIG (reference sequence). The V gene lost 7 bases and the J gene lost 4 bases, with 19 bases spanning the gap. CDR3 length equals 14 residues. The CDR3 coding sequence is TGTGCCTCCAACTACATGGCTGTGGGCACTGAAGCTTTCTTT. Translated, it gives CASNYMAVGTEAFF.

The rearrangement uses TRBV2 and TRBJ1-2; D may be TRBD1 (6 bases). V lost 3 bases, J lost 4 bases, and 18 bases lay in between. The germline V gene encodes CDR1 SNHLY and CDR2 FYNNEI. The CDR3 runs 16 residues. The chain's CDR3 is CASSDPDRPAGYGYTF. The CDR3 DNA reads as TGTGCCAGCAGTGATCCCGACAGGCCAGCGGGCTATGGCTACACCTTC.

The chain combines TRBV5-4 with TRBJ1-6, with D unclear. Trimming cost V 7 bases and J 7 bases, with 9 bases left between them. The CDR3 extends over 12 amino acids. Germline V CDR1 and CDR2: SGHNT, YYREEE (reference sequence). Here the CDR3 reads CASANLNSPLHF. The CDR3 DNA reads TGTGCCAGCGCCAACCTAAATTCACCCCTCCACTTT.

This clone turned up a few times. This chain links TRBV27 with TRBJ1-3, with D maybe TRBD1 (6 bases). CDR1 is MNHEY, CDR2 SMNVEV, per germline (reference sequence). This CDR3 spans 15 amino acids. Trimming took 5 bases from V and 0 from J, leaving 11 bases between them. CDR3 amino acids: CASSETGSSGNTIYF. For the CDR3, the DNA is TGTGCCAGCAGTGAAACAGGGTCCTCTGGAAACACCATATATTTT.

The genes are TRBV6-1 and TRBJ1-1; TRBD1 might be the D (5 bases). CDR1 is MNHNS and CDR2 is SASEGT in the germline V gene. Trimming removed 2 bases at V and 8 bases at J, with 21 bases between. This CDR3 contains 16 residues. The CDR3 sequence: CASSEIGTESFREAFF. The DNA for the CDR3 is TGTGCCAGCAGTGAAATTGGGACCGAGTCCTTCAGGGAAGCTTTCTTT.

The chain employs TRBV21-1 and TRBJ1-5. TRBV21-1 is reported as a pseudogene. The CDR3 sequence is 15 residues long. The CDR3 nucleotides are TGTGCCAGCAACCTACTGGAGGGGCTGGCCCAGCCCCAGCATTTT. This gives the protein CASNLLEGLAQPQHF.

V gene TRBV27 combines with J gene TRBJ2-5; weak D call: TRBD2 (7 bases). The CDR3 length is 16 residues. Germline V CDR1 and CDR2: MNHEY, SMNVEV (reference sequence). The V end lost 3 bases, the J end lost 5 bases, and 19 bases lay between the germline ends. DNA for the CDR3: TGTGCCAGCAGTTTGGTTCCCCGGGGGGCCGGTGAGACCCAGTACTTC. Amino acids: CASSLVPRGAGETQYF.

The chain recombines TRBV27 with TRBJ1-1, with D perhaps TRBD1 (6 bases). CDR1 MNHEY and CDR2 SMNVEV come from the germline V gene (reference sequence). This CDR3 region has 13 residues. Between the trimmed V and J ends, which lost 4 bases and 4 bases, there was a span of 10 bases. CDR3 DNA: TGTGCCAGCAGTTGGGGAGGGGGCACTGAAGCTTTCTTT. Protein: CASSWGGGTEAFF.

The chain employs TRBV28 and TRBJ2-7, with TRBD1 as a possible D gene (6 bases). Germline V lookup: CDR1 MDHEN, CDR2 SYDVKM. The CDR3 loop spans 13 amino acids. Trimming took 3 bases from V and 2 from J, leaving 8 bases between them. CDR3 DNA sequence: TGTGCCAGCAGTTTCGGGGACACCTACGAGCAGTACTTC. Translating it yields CASSFGDTYEQYF. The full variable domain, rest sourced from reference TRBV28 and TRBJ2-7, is DVKVTQSSRYLVKRTGEKVFLECVQDMDHENMFWYRQDPGLGLRLIYFSYDVKMKEKGDIPEGYSVSREKKERFSLILESASTNQTSMYLCASSFGDTYEQYFGPGTRLTVT.

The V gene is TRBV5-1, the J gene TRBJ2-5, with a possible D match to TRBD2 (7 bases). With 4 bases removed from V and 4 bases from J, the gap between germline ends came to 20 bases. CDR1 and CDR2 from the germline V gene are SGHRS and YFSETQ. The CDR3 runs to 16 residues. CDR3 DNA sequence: TGCGCCAGCAGCGAGGACAGCCCACGGGGGGTAGAGACCCAGTACTTC. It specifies CASSEDSPRGVETQYF.

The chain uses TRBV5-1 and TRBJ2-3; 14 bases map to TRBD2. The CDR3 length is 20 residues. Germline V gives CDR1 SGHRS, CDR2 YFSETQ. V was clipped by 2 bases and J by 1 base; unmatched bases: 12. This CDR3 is CASSFGDHRGLAGGTDTQYF. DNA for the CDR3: TGCGCCAGCAGCTTCGGGGACCACAGGGGACTAGCGGGGGGCACAGATACGCAGTATTTT. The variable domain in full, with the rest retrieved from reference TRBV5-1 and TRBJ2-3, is KAGVTQTPRYLIKTRGQQVTLSCSPISGHRSVSWYQQTPGQGLQFLFEYFSETQRNKGNFPGRFSGRQFSNSRSEMNVSTLELGDSALYLCASSFGDHRGLAGGTDTQYFGPGTRLTVL.

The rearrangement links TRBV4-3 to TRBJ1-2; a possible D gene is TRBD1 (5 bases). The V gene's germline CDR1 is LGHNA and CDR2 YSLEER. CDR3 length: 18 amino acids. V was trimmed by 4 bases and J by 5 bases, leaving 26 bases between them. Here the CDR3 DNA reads TGCGCCAGCAGCCTCACTACCCTTGTGGAGGGGAAAGGATATGGCTACACCTTC. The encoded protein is CASSLTTLVEGKGYGYTF.

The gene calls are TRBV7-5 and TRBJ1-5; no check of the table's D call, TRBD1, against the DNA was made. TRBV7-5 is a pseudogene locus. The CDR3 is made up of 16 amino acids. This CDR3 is CVRSLDPGASNQPQHF. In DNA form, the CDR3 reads TGTGTCAGAAGCTTAGACCCAGGGGCCAGCAATCAGCCCCAGCATTTT.

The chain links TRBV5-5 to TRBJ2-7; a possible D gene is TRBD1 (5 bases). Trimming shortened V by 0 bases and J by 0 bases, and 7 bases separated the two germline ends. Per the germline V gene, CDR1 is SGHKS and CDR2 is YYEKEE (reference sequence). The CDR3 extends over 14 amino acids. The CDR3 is CASSLGQSSYEQYF. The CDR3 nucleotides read TGTGCCAGCAGCTTGGGACAGAGCTCCTACGAGCAGTACTTC.

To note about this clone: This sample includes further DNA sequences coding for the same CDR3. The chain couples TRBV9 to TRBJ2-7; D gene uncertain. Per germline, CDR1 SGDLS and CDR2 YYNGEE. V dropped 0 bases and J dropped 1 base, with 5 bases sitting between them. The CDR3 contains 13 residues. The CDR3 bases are TGTGCCAGCAGCGTAGCCCCATCCTACGAGCAGTACTTC. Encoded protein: CASSVAPSYEQYF. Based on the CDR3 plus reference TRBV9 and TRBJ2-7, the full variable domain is DSGVTQTPKHLITATGQRVTLRCSPRSGDLSVYWYQQSLDQGLQFLIQYYNGEERAKGNILERFSAQQFPDLHSELNLSSLELGDSALYFCASSVAPSYEQYFGPGTRLTVT.

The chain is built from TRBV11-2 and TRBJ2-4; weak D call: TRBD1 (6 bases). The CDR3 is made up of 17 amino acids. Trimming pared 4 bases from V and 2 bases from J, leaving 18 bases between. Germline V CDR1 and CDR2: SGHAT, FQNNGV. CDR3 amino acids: CASSSSPKGETKNIQYF. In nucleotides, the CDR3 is TGTGCCAGCAGCTCGAGCCCGAAGGGGGAAACCAAAAACATTCAGTACTTC.

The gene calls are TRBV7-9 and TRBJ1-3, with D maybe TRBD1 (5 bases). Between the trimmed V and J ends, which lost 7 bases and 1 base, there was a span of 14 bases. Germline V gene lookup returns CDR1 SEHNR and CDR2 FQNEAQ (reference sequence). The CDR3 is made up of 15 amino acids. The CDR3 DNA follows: TGTGCCAGCAACCTCGGAGCAGGGTCTGGAAACACCATATATTTT. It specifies CASNLGAGSGNTIYF.

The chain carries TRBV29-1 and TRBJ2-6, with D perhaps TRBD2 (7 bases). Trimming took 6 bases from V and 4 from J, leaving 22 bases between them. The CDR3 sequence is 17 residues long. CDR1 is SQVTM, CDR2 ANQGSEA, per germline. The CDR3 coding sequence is TGCAGCGTGGAGGGAGATGCGGGGGCTAAAGGGGCCAACGTCCTGACTTTC. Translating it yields CSVEGDAGAKGANVLTF.